This T cell receptor beta chain was documented in a study of cytomegalovirus exposure and HLA in healthy donors. This clone was found once. Among the donors, all were healthy bone marrow donors. PCR used 60 Vbeta primers and 13 Jbeta primers. In the authors' workflow: Approximately 72 million unique TCR beta chains, around 11 million of them shared, were counted by a later analysis. The method was immunoSEQ multiplex PCR; TCRdb's version includes in-frame clones alone and lacks a portion of them. The V and J calls and clone size come from that table; D and trimming were worked out from the DNA. The profile shows 150,000 to 200,000 clones, roughly 81% of them singletons. Sequencing was done on a sample of PBMCs. The TCR originated in a man aged 18-30 years in good health and CMV-seropositive.

The CDR3 DNA reads as TGTGCCAGCAGCTTAGAGGTCAGGGCTACCATATATTTT. Translated: CASSLEVRATIYF. The rearrangement links TRBV7-6 to TRBJ1-3; D is possibly TRBD1 (5 bases). CDR3 size: 13 residues. The V gene's germline CDR1 is SGHVS and CDR2 FNYEAQ. V was pared by 1 base and J by 10 bases, with 11 bases between.